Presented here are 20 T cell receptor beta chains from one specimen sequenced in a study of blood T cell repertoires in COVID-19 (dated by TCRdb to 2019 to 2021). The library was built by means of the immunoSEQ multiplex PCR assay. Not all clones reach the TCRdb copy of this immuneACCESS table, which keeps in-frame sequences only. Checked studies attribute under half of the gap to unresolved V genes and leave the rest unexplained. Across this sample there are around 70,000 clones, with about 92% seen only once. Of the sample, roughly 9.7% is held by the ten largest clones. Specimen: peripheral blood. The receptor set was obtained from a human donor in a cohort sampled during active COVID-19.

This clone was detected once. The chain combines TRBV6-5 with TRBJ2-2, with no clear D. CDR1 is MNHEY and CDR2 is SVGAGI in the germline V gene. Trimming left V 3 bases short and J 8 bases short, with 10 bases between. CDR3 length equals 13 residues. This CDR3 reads CASSYDSPGELFF. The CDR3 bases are TGTGCCAGCAGTTATGATAGTCCTGGGGAGCTGTTTTTT.

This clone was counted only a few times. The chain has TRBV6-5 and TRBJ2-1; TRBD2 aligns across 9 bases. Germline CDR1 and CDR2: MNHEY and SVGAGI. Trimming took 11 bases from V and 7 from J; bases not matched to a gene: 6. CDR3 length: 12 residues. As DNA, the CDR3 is TGTGCCGCGGGGCTAGCGGGAAATGAGCAGTTCTTC. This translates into CAAGLAGNEQFF.

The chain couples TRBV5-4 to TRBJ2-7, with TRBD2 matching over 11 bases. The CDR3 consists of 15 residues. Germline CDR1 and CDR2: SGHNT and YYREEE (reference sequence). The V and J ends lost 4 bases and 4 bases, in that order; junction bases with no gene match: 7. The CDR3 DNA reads TGTGCCAGCAGCCCCACTAGCGGGAGCGAATACGAGCAGTACTTC. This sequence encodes CASSPTSGSEYEQYF.

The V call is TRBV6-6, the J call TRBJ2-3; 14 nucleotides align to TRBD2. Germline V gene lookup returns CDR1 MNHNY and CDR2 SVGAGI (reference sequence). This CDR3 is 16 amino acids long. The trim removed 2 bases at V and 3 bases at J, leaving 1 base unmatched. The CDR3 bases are TGTGCCAGCAGTTACGGACTAGCGGGAGGAACAGATACGCAGTATTTT. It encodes CASSYGLAGGTDTQYF.

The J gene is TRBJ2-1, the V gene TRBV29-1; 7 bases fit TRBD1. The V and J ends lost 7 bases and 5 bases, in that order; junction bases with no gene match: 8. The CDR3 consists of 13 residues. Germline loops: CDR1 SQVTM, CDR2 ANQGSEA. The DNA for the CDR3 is TGCAGCGGTTCCGGGACAGATAACAATGAGCAGTTCTTC. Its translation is CSGSGTDNNEQFF.

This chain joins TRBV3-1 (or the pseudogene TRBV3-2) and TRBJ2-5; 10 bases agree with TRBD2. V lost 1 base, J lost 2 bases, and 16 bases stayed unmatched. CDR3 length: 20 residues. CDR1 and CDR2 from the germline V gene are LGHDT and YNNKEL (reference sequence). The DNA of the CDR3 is TGTGCCAGCAGCCAAGGTTCTAGCGGGAGATCAGACATACTTCAAGAGACCCAGTACTTC. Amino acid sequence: CASSQGSSGRSDILQETQYF.

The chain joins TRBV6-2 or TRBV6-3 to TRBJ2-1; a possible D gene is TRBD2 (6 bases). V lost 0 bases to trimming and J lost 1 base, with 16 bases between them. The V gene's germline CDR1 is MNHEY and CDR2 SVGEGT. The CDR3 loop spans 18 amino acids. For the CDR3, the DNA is TGTGCCAGCAGTTACTCCCGGGACTCCCCGGTGTCCTACAATGAGCAGTTCTTC. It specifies CASSYSRDSPVSYNEQFF.

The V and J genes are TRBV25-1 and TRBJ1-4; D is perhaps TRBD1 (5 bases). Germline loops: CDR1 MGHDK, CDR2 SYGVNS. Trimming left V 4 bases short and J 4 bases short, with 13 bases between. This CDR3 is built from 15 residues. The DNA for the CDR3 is TGTGCCAGCAGTGGCGTAACAGGTCATAATGAAAAACTGTTTTTT. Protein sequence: CASSGVTGHNEKLFF.

CDR3 sequence: CASSLVQGQPQHF. For the CDR3, the DNA is TGTGCCAGCAGCTTAGTCCAGGGACAGCCCCAGCATTTT. The rearrangement uses TRBV7-9 and TRBJ1-5; D perhaps matches TRBD1 (5 bases). The CDR3 sequence is 13 residues long. Germline lookup yields CDR1 SEHNR and CDR2 FQNEAQ (reference sequence). Trimming took 1 base from V and 7 from J, leaving 8 bases between them.

CDR3 residues: CASSLNYGLAGLPETQYF. The DNA for the CDR3 is TGTGCCAGCAGTCTGAACTATGGACTAGCGGGCCTTCCAGAGACCCAGTACTTC. The rearrangement joins TRBV27 to TRBJ2-5, with 11 bases that match TRBD2. Germline CDR1 and CDR2: MNHEY and SMNVEV (reference sequence). With 5 bases clipped from V and 4 bases from J, the junction kept 15 bases outside the gene matches. This CDR3 comprises 18 residues.

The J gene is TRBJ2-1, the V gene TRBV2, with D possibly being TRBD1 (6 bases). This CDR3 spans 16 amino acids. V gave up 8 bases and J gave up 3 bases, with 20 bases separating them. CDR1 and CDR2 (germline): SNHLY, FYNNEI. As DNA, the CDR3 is TGTGCCAGCGCGAGACAGCGGTCCAGGGGCTACAATGAGCAGTTCTTC. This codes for CASARQRSRGYNEQFF.

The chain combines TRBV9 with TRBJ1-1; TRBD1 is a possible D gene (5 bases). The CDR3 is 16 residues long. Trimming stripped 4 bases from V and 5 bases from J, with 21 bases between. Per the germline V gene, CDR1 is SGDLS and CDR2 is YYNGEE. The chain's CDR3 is CASSPDGAGLGTEAFF. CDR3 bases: TGTGCCAGCAGCCCGGACGGGGCGGGGCTCGGGACTGAAGCTTTCTTT.

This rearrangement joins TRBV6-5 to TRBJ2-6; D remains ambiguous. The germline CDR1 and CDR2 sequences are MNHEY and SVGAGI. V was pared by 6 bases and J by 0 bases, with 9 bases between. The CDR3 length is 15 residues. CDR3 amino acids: CASSTRNSGANVLTF. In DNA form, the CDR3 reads TGTGCCAGCAGCACACGAAACTCTGGGGCCAACGTCCTGACTTTC.

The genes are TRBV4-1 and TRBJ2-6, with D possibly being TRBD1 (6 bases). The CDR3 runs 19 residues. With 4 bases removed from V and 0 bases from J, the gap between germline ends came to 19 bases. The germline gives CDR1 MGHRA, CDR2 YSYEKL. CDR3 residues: CASSPPDRQDHSGANVLTF. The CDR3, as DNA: TGCGCCAGCAGCCCTCCGGACAGACAGGACCACTCTGGGGCCAACGTCCTGACTTTC.

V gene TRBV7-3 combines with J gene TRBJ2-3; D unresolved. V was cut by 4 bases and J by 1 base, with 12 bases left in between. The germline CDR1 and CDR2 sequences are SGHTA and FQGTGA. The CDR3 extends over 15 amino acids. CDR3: CASSSSVVRTDTQYF. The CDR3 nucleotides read TGTGCCAGCAGCTCTAGTGTTGTACGCACAGATACGCAGTATTTT.

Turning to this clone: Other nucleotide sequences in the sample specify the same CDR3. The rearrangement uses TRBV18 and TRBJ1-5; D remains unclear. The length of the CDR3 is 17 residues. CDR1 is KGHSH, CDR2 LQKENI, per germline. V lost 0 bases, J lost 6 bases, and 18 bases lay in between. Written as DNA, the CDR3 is TGTGCCAGCTCACCACCGTTCGCCGGGAGGAAGGGTCAGCCCCAGCATTTT. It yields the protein CASSPPFAGRKGQPQHF.

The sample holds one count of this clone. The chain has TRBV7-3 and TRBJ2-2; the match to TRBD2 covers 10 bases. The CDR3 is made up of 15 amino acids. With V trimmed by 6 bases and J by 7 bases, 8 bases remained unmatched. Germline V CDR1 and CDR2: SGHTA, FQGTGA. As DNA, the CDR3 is TGTGCCAGCAGACCAAGCGGGAGGGCCGGCGGGGAGCTGTTTTTT. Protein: CASRPSGRAGGELFF.

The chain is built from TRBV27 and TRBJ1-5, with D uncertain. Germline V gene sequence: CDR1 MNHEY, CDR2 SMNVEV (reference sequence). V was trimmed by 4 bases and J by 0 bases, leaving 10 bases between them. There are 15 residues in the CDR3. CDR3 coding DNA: TGTGCCAGCAGTTCGGCAGGCCATAGCAATCAGCCCCAGCATTTT. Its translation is CASSSAGHSNQPQHF.

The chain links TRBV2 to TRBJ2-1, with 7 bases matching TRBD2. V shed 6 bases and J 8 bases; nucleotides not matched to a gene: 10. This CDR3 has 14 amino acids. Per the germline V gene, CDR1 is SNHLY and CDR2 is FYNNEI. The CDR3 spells CASRREAGGYEQFF. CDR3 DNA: TGTGCCAGCAGACGGGAGGCCGGAGGGTATGAGCAGTTCTTC. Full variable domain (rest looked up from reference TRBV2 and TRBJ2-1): EPEVTQTPSHQVTQMGQEVILRCVPISNHLYFYWYRQILGQKVEFLVSFYNNEISEKSEIFDDQFSVERPDGSNFTLKIRSTKLEDSAMYFCASRREAGGYEQFFGPGTRLTVL.

Here the CDR3 DNA reads TGTGCCACCACGTCATTGACAGGGGGCAGGGTGACCCAGTACTTC. Translation: CATTSLTGGRVTQYF. The V and J genes are TRBV19 and TRBJ2-5; 10 bases line up with TRBD1. Germline CDR1 LNHDA, CDR2 SQIVND (reference sequence). This CDR3 region has 15 residues. After removal of 10 bases from V and 7 bases from J, the junction contained 15 bases not matched to a gene.